The TCR beta chain under discussion was sequenced for a study of cytomegalovirus exposure and HLA in healthy donors. About the study: The 120 validation repertoires used the same platform as the approximately 700 first-cohort repertoires (as reported by a later analysis).

A remark on this clone: The antigen is unknown.

The CDR3 extends over 14 amino acids. Deletions cut 5 bases from V and 8 bases from J, with 16 bases between. Germline CDR1 is SGHTA and CDR2 is FQGNSA. The study's findings and limits: Associated with cytomegalovirus, according to the listing, were 150 to 200 TCR beta chains. First-cohort TCR clusters were later found to tend to co-occur in the 120 or so validation repertoires.

Profiled with immunoSEQ multiplex PCR; TCRdb holds only in-frame clones, not every one. The sample consists of approximately 190,000 clones, about four fifths of them appearing once. It was the approximately 110-subject validation cohort, separate from the roughly 700-subject first cohort, to which the donors belonged. V is TRBV7-2 and J is TRBJ2-1, with D tentatively TRBD2 (5 bases). The sequence was collected from a man between 18 and 35 years old in good health and CMV-seropositive. Sample: PBMCs. The CDR3 loop is CASSPRSEGDEQFF. The DNA of the CDR3 is TGTGCCAGCAGCCCCCGTTCTGAGGGAGATGAGCAGTTCTTC.